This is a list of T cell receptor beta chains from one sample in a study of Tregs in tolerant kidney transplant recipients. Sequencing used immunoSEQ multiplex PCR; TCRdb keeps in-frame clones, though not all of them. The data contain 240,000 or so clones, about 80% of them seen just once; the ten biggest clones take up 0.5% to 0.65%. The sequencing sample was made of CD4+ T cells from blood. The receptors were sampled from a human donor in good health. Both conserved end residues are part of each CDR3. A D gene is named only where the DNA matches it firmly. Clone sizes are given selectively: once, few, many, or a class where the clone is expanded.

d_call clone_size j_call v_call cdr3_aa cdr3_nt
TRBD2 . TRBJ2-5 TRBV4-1 CASSQRTSGGETQYF TGCGCCAGCAGCCAAAGGACTAGCGGGGGGGAGACCCAGTACTTC
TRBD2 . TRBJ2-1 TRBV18 CASSLLAEYNEQFF TGTGCCAGCTCACTACTAGCGGAGTACAATGAGCAGTTCTTC
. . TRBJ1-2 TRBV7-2 CASSSQRGYGYTF TGTGCCAGCAGCTCCCAGAGGGGCTATGGCTACACCTTC
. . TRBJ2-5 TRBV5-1 CASSLRDGFQETQYF TGCGCCAGCAGCTTACGGGACGGCTTCCAAGAGACCCAGTACTTC
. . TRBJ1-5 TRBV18 CASSPLQGAGQPQHF TGTGCCAGCTCACCGTTACAAGGGGCAGGTCAGCCCCAGCATTTT
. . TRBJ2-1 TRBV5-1 CASSFSGLRNEQFF TGCGCCAGCAGCTTTTCCGGGCTCCGCAATGAGCAGTTCTTC
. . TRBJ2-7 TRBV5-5 CASSLESGSYEQYF TGTGCCAGCAGCTTGGAATCTGGCAGCTACGAGCAGTACTTC
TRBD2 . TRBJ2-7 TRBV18 CASSPPDGLAGGEQYF TGTGCCAGCTCACCACCGGACGGACTAGCGGGGGGCGAGCAGTACTTC
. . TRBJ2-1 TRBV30 CACPGGSGTSYNEQFF TGTGCCTGCCCTGGAGGTTCCGGGACCTCCTACAATGAGCAGTTCTTC
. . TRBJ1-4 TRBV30 CAWTEGQSWTNEKLFF TGTGCCTGGACCGAAGGACAGAGTTGGACTAATGAAAAACTGTTTTTT
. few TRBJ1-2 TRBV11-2 CASSFRPGERVYGYTF TGTGCCAGCAGCTTCCGACCAGGGGAGCGCGTCTATGGCTACACCTTC
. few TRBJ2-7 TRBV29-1 CSVESQGWNEQYF TGCAGCGTTGAAAGTCAGGGCTGGAACGAGCAGTACTTC
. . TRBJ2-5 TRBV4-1 CASSPFEGKETQYF TGCGCCAGCAGCCCCTTTGAAGGCAAAGAGACCCAGTACTTC
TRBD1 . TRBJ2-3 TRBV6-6 CASSYETGNTDTQYF TGTGCCAGCAGTTACGAGACAGGGAACACAGATACGCAGTATTTT
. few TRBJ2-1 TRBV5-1 CASSFTGYNEQFF TGCGCCAGCAGCTTCACCGGCTACAATGAGCAGTTCTTC
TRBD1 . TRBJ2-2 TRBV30 CAWTGGANTGELFF TGTGCCTGGACAGGGGGCGCGAACACCGGGGAGCTGTTTTTT
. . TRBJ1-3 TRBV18 CASSLSGTVIGNTIYF TGTGCCAGCTCACTATCCGGGACGGTTATAGGAAACACCATATATTTT
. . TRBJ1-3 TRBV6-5 CASSYSGAPSGNTIYF TGTGCCAGCAGTTACTCGGGTGCCCCCTCTGGAAACACCATATATTTT
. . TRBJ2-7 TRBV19 CASSISAGAISYEQYF TGTGCCAGTAGTATTTCAGCAGGGGCGATCTCCTACGAGCAGTACTTC
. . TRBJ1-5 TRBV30 CAWSWTADQPQHF TGTGCCTGGAGCTGGACGGCGGATCAGCCCCAGCATTTT
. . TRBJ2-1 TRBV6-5 CASSPQLSNEQFF TGTGCCAGCAGCCCACAACTCAGTAATGAGCAGTTCTTC
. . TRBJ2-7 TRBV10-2 CASSEPGRADYEQYF TGCGCCAGCAGTGAGCCCGGGCGCGCGGACTACGAGCAGTACTTC
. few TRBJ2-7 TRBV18 CASSPGTTSYEQYF TGTGCCAGCTCACCAGGGACAACTTCCTACGAGCAGTACTTC
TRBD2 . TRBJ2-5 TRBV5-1 CASSLGLAGAPGVTQYF TGCGCCAGCAGCCTGGGACTAGCGGGGGCCCCGGGGGTGACCCAGTACTTC
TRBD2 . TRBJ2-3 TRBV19 CASPGGGPGVDTQYF TGTGCCAGTCCGGGGGGAGGGCCTGGGGTAGATACGCAGTATTTT
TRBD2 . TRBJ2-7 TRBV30 CAWSVPLGSGVFYEQYF TGTGCCTGGAGTGTACCACTCGGAAGCGGGGTTTTCTACGAGCAGTACTTC
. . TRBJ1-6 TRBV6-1 CASHDGPLHF TGTGCCAGCCACGACGGCCCCCTCCACTTT
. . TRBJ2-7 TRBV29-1 CSVSEGQRRAYEQYF TGCAGCGTCTCTGAGGGCCAGCGGAGAGCCTACGAGCAGTACTTC
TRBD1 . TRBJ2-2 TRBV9 CASSVTGANTGELFF TGTGCCAGCAGCGTGACAGGGGCGAACACCGGGGAGCTGTTTTTT
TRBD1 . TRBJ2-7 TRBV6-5 CASKGQGGVHEQYF TGTGCCAGCAAGGGACAGGGGGGAGTCCACGAGCAGTACTTC
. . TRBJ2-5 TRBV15 CATSRKGHQETQYF TGTGCCACCAGCAGGAAGGGACACCAAGAGACCCAGTACTTC
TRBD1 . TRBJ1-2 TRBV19 CASSVKGANRKTYGYTF TGTGCCAGTAGTGTCAAGGGGGCAAATCGAAAGACCTATGGCTACACCTTC
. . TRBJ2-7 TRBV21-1 CASSKTSGGPPTYEQYF TGTGCCAGCAGCAAGACTAGCGGGGGGCCGCCGACTTACGAGCAGTACTTC
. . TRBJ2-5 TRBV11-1 CASSLAETQETQYF TGTGCCAGCAGCTTGGCAGAGACCCAAGAGACCCAGTACTTC
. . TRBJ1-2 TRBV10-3 CAISEKGTAYGYTF TGTGCCATCAGTGAGAAGGGGACCGCCTATGGCTACACCTTC
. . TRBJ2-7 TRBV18 CASSPADSYEQYF TGTGCCAGCTCACCTGCGGACAGCTACGAGCAGTACTTC
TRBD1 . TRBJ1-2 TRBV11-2 CASSYLDREGGYTF TGTGCCAGCAGCTATTTGGACAGGGAGGGTGGCTACACCTTC
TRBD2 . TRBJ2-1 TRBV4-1 CASSPVTSEAYNEQFF TGCGCCAGCAGCCCTGTGACTAGCGAAGCCTACAATGAGCAGTTCTTC
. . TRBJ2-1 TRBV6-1 CASSYTGYNEQFF TGTGCCAGCAGTTATACAGGGTACAATGAGCAGTTCTTC
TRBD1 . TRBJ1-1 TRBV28 CASSSGTGYYMNTEAFF TGTGCCAGCAGTTCCGGGACAGGGTATTACATGAACACTGAAGCTTTCTTT
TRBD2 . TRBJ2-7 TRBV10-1 CASSELVAGGPFCYEQYF TGCGCCAGCAGTGAGTTGGTAGCGGGGGGCCCATTTTGCTACGAGCAGTACTTC
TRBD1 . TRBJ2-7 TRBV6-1 CASSATTGSYYYEQYF TGTGCCAGCAGTGCCACGACAGGGTCTTACTACTACGAGCAGTACTTC
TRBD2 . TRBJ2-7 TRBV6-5 CASRPAGGSSYEQYF TGTGCCAGCAGGCCAGCCGGCGGGAGCTCCTACGAGCAGTACTTC
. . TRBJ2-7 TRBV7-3 CASSLSGSYEQYF TGTGCCAGCAGCTTAAGTGGGAGCTACGAGCAGTACTTC
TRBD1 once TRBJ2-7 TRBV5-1 CASSSLPGQGAHEQYF TGCGCCAGCAGCTCTCTTCCGGGACAGGGGGCCCACGAGCAGTACTTC
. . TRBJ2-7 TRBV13 CASSFRTAGSYEQYF TGTGCCAGCAGCTTTCGGACAGCGGGATCCTACGAGCAGTACTTC
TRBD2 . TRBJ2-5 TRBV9 CASSISGISQETQYF TGTGCCAGCAGCATTAGCGGGATCTCCCAAGAGACCCAGTACTTC
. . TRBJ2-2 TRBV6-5 CASKRQGLVSGELFF TGTGCCAGCAAGCGGCAGGGGCTAGTAAGCGGGGAGCTGTTTTTT
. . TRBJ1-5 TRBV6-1 CASSAPTASNQPQHF TGTGCCAGCAGTGCCCCGACAGCCAGCAATCAGCCCCAGCATTTT
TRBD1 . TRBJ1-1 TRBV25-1 CASRGQGEGTEAFF TGTGCCAGCAGGGGACAGGGCGAGGGTACTGAAGCTTTCTTT
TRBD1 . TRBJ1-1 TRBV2 CASSSTGVRNTEAFF TGTGCCAGCAGTAGTACAGGGGTTCGGAACACTGAAGCTTTCTTT
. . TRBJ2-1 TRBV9 CASSSRGETYNEQFF TGTGCCAGCAGCTCGAGGGGGGAGACCTACAATGAGCAGTTCTTC
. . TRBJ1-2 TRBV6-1 CATSYGYTF TGTGCCACCTCCTATGGCTACACCTTC
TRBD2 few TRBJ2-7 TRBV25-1 CASTSGYEQYF TGTGCCAGCACTAGCGGGTACGAGCAGTACTTC
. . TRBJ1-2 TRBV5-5 CASSFGDPSGNYGYTF TGTGCCAGCAGCTTCGGAGATCCCTCGGGTAACTATGGCTACACCTTC
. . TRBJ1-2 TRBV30 CAWSPQSYYGYTF TGTGCCTGGAGCCCTCAATCCTACTATGGCTACACCTTC
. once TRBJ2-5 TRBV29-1 CSEGRGTETQYF TGCAGCGAAGGCAGGGGAACAGAGACCCAGTACTTC
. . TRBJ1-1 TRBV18 CASSPGGDTEAFF TGTGCCAGCTCACCTGGTGGGGACACTGAAGCTTTCTTT
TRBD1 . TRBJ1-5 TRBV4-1 CASSPWDRGNQPQHF TGCGCCAGCAGCCCCTGGGACAGGGGGAATCAGCCCCAGCATTTT